The rows below give T cell receptor beta chains drawn from one sample of a study of CD8+ T cells in alopecia areata. Data came from immunoSEQ multiplex PCR; TCRdb stores just in-frame clones and leaves some out. Of fewer than 350,000 clones listed, roughly 60% are singletons. Sequencing used CD4+ T cells sorted from blood, obtained at week 24, from a patient treated with tofacitinib. The receptors here all came from a human donor with alopecia areata. Each CDR3 is given without its conserved first and last residue. Fields, in order: clone size, CDR3 length, J gene, V gene, CDR3 protein. A row's size may be missing; if present it is once, few, many or a size class.

clone_size: -; cdr3_length: 12; j_call: TRBJ2-2; v_call: TRBV29-1; cdr3_aa: SVARQGRTGELF
clone_size: -; cdr3_length: 15; j_call: TRBJ1-2; v_call: TRBV2; cdr3_aa: ASTRFESLPLNYGYT
clone_size: -; cdr3_length: 13; j_call: TRBJ1-1; v_call: TRBV5-1; cdr3_aa: ASSLDGSSVTEAF
clone_size: -; cdr3_length: 11; j_call: TRBJ2-1; v_call: TRBV30; cdr3_aa: AWSTGEVNEQF
clone_size: few; cdr3_length: 15; j_call: TRBJ1-6; v_call: TRBV30; cdr3_aa: AWSEGPVISYNSPLH
clone_size: -; cdr3_length: 13; j_call: TRBJ1-2; v_call: TRBV6-5; cdr3_aa: ASSHAGQFEYGYT
clone_size: few; cdr3_length: 15; j_call: TRBJ1-5; v_call: TRBV28; cdr3_aa: ASSFSGTEAEYQPQH
clone_size: -; cdr3_length: 12; j_call: TRBJ2-1; v_call: TRBV7-2; cdr3_aa: ASSFGTGGNEQF
clone_size: -; cdr3_length: 13; j_call: TRBJ2-6; v_call: TRBV29-1; cdr3_aa: SVEGHFTGANVLT
clone_size: -; cdr3_length: 10; j_call: TRBJ1-2; v_call: TRBV30; cdr3_aa: AWSPGQGSYT
clone_size: few; cdr3_length: 14; j_call: TRBJ2-3; v_call: TRBV4-1; cdr3_aa: ASSHPPGGPGDTQY
clone_size: few; cdr3_length: 12; j_call: TRBJ2-7; v_call: TRBV28; cdr3_aa: ASSLLESSYEQY
clone_size: -; cdr3_length: 14; j_call: TRBJ2-1; v_call: TRBV6-1; cdr3_aa: ASSAAAGASYNEQF
clone_size: -; cdr3_length: 11; j_call: TRBJ1-2; v_call: TRBV5-6; cdr3_aa: ASSLEAYGGYT
clone_size: -; cdr3_length: 13; j_call: TRBJ2-1; v_call: TRBV7-2; cdr3_aa: ASSFTGGPYNEQF
clone_size: -; cdr3_length: 11; j_call: TRBJ1-2; v_call: TRBV5-1; cdr3_aa: ASRPGINYGYT
clone_size: once; cdr3_length: 14; j_call: TRBJ2-7; v_call: TRBV28; cdr3_aa: ASSGSGQGYSYEQY
clone_size: -; cdr3_length: 13; j_call: TRBJ2-2; v_call: TRBV5-1; cdr3_aa: ASSLWGSNTGELF
clone_size: few; cdr3_length: 10; j_call: TRBJ2-7; v_call: TRBV2; cdr3_aa: ASSVGGYEQY
clone_size: -; cdr3_length: 12; j_call: TRBJ1-5; v_call: TRBV29-1; cdr3_aa: SVRGATSNQPQH
clone_size: -; cdr3_length: 11; j_call: TRBJ1-2; v_call: TRBV15; cdr3_aa: ATSRDVDYGYT
clone_size: -; cdr3_length: 13; j_call: TRBJ1-1; v_call: TRBV18; cdr3_aa: ASSPGGRMNTEAF
clone_size: -; cdr3_length: 11; j_call: TRBJ1-2; v_call: TRBV30; cdr3_aa: ASRDQSPYGYT
clone_size: -; cdr3_length: 12; j_call: TRBJ2-3; v_call: TRBV30; cdr3_aa: AWRAGGSTDTQY
clone_size: -; cdr3_length: 17; j_call: TRBJ2-3; v_call: TRBV7-9; cdr3_aa: ASSSGLAGGLTGTDTQY
clone_size: -; cdr3_length: 12; j_call: TRBJ1-2; v_call: TRBV4-1; cdr3_aa: ASSRLQQGGGYT
clone_size: -; cdr3_length: 11; j_call: TRBJ1-1; v_call: TRBV5-4; cdr3_aa: ASSPGTNTEAF
clone_size: -; cdr3_length: 9; j_call: TRBJ1-2; v_call: TRBV29-1; cdr3_aa: SATGAYGYT
clone_size: few; cdr3_length: 11; j_call: TRBJ2-1; v_call: TRBV7-2; cdr3_aa: ASSLAGPSGQF
clone_size: -; cdr3_length: 12; j_call: TRBJ2-3; v_call: TRBV4-1; cdr3_aa: ASRGNPRGDTQY
clone_size: -; cdr3_length: 11; j_call: TRBJ1-1; v_call: TRBV19; cdr3_aa: ASSIEEYTEAF
clone_size: -; cdr3_length: 9; j_call: TRBJ2-2; v_call: TRBV30; cdr3_aa: AWSPNGELF
clone_size: -; cdr3_length: 10; j_call: TRBJ1-1; v_call: TRBV29-1; cdr3_aa: SVGGQHTEAF